The source of this T cell receptor beta chain is a study of T cells in women clearing cervical HPV infection. Background on the study: For cases, blood was sampled a median 149 days after lesion detection, interquartile range roughly 80 to 200 days.

Produced via immunoSEQ multiplex PCR; TCRdb's table is partial and in-frame only. Here the sample table reports about 30,000 clones. Material for sequencing was blood buffy coat. This receptor was obtained from a woman aged 18-69 years with a cervical HPV16 infection that either progressed to CIN3+ or cleared (not recorded which).

The part of the CDR3 DNA that was read is TGTGCCAGCAGCGAGAATCCGGGACAGCAAGAGACC. Translated: CASSENPGQQET. From start to end, the CDR3 is CASSENPGQQETQYF. The chain joins TRBV9 to TRBJ2-5; TRBD1 agrees at 7 bases. The CDR3 end lies 3 residues beyond the end of the read and is filled in from the germline J gene. V dropped 3 bases and J dropped 2; count of bases not matched to a gene: 7. Germline lookup yields CDR1 SGDLS and CDR2 YYNGEE. The CDR3 runs to 15 residues.